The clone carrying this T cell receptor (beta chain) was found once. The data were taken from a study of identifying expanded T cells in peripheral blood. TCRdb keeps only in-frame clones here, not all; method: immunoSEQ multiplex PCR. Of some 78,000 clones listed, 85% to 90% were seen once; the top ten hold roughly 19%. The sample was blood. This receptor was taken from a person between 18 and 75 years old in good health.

DNA of the CDR3: TGTGCCAGCAGTGTCAGGGCGGGTGCAACTAATGAAAAACTGTTTTTT. It encodes CASSVRAGATNEKLFF. The rearrangement links TRBV6-1 to TRBJ1-4; D possibly corresponds to TRBD1 (5 bases). The length of the CDR3 is 16 residues. V was cut by 4 bases and J by 0 bases, with 12 bases left in between. Germline assignment: CDR1 MNHNS and CDR2 SASEGT.